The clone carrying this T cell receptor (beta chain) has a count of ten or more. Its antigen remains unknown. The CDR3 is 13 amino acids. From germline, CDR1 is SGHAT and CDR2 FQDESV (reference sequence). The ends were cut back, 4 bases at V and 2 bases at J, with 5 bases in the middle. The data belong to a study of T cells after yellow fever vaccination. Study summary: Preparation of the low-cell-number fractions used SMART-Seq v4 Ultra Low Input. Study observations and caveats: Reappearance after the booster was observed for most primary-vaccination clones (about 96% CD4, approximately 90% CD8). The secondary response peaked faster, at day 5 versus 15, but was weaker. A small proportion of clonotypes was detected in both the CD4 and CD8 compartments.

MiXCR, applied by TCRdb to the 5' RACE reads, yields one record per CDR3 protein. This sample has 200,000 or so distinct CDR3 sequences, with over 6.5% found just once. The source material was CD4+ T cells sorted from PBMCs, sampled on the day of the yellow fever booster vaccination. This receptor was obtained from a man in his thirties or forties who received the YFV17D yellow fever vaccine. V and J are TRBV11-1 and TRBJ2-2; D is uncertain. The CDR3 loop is CASSYINTGELFF. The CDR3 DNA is TGTGCCAGCAGCTACATTAACACCGGGGAGCTGTTTTTT.